This entry lists 10 T cell receptor beta chains sequenced from one sample in a study of T cells in tumors after PD-1 blockade. Assay: immunoSEQ multiplex PCR; the TCRdb copy retains only in-frame clones and omits some. The profile shows more than 12,000 clones, about 63% of them singletons. Material: tumor tissue, obtained after anti-PD-1 treatment. The receptors were gathered from a human donor with cutaneous squamous cell carcinoma.

This chain links TRBV3-1 (or the pseudogene TRBV3-2) with TRBJ2-5; D unclear. Between the trimmed V and J ends, which lost 3 bases and 5 bases, there was a span of 16 bases. The germline CDR1 and CDR2 sequences are LGHDT and YNNKEL (reference sequence). This CDR3 spans 15 amino acids. CDR3 bases: TGTGCCAGCAGCCATCACCAAACCCGGGCGGAGACCCAGTACTTC. Translating gives CASSHHQTRAETQYF.

The chain links TRBV25-1 to TRBJ2-1; 9 bases map to TRBD1. The CDR3 is 17 residues long. Germline V gene sequence: CDR1 MGHDK, CDR2 SYGVNS. Germline trimming cut 0 bases from V and 6 bases from J; bases unmatched to any gene: 9. For the CDR3, the DNA is TGTGCCAGCAGTGAATACCAAACCGGGACAGGGACCAATGAGCAGTTCTTC. It specifies CASSEYQTGTGTNEQFF. Variable domain in full (rest from reference TRBV25-1 and TRBJ2-1): EADIYQTPRYLVIGTGKKITLECSQTMGHDKMYWYQQDPGMELHLIHYSYGVNSTEKGDLSSESTVSRIRTEHFPLTLESARPSHTSQYLCASSEYQTGTGTNEQFFGPGTRLTVL.

In its sample, this clone is medium-sized. The rearrangement links TRBV6-5 to TRBJ2-5, with D possibly matching TRBD2 (6 bases). Germline CDR1 reads MNHEY; CDR2 reads SVGAGI. The CDR3 has 13 amino acids. V was clipped by 5 bases and J by 3 bases, with 10 bases between them. The CDR3 here is CASSRGTKETQYF. CDR3 nucleotide sequence: TGTGCCAGCAGTCGCGGGACGAAAGAGACCCAGTACTTC.

Concerning this clone: Different DNA sequences within this sample yield the same CDR3. The chain is built from TRBV30 and TRBJ2-3; TRBD2 matches at 9 bases. Losses at the gene ends were 3 bases for V and 8 bases for J; bases not matched to a gene: 15. The CDR3 is made up of 16 amino acids. Germline V CDR1 and CDR2: GTSNPN, SVGIG (reference sequence). The CDR3 region has the DNA TGTGCCTGGAGACCGCGGGGGGGGCCGGGGGTGGTTACGCAGTATTTT. This codes for CAWRPRGGPGVVTQYF.

This clone came up once. The genes are TRBV10-1 and TRBJ2-7, with 8 bases identical to TRBD2. Germline CDR1 and CDR2: WNHNN and SYGVQD (reference sequence). The CDR3 runs to 16 residues. J lost 4 bases, V lost 8 bases, and 16 bases had no gene match. As DNA, the CDR3 is TGCGCCAGCCGTCCTAGGCTACTAGCGGAACAATACGAGCAGTACTTC. It specifies CASRPRLLAEQYEQYF.

The chain is built from TRBV10-3 and TRBJ1-5, with 11 bases lining up with TRBD1. Germline V CDR1 and CDR2: ENHRY, SYGVKD. The CDR3 consists of 16 residues. V gave up 10 bases and J gave up 4 bases; unmatched junction bases: 12. The CDR3 protein is CATAWTGGDRNQPQHF. CDR3 nucleotides: TGTGCCACCGCCTGGACAGGGGGCGATCGGAATCAGCCCCAGCATTTT.

The rearrangement joins TRBV6-6 to TRBJ1-2; D unclear. This CDR3 is built from 12 residues. V was trimmed by 2 bases and J by 10 bases, leaving 11 bases between them. CDR1 is MNHNY and CDR2 is SVGAGI in the germline V gene (reference sequence). The CDR3 nucleotides are TGTGCCAGCAGTTACCGAGGAGCGGACTACACCTTC. Amino acid sequence: CASSYRGADYTF.

The J gene is TRBJ1-6, the V gene TRBV24-1; TRBD1 is a possible D gene (5 bases). The V end lost 9 bases, the J end lost 1 base, and 6 bases lay between the germline ends. CDR3 length: 13 residues. Per germline, CDR1 KGHDR and CDR2 SFDVKD. CDR3 loop: CATQGSYNSPLHF. The CDR3 coding sequence is TGTGCCACCCAGGGTTCCTATAATTCACCCCTCCACTTT.

This clone was recorded a few times. The chain combines TRBV19 with TRBJ2-7, with a weak D call TRBD1 (6 bases). Germline V lookup: CDR1 LNHDA, CDR2 SQIVND (reference sequence). This CDR3 has 13 residues. V lost 3 bases and J lost 5, with 11 bases in between. CDR3 sequence (DNA): TGTGCCAGTAGTATTACAGGGCGCCACGAGCAGTACTTC. Its translation is CASSITGRHEQYF.

By sample share, this clone is medium-sized. CDR3 coding DNA: TGTGCCAGCAGTGAACCGGCGGGGGGCTCCAAAAACATTCAGTACTTC. It is translated as CASSEPAGGSKNIQYF. The chain links TRBV6-1 to TRBJ2-4; TRBD2 matches at 8 bases. CDR1 MNHNS and CDR2 SASEGT come from the germline V gene. V was clipped by 2 bases and J by 2 bases; unmatched bases: 5. The length of the CDR3 is 16 residues.